This T cell receptor (beta chain) comes out of a study of blood T cell repertoires in COVID-19. Study in general: Sites in the United States, Italy and Spain provided acute and convalescent COVID-19 samples. T cells, B-cell-depleted T cells, or PBMCs provided the cDNA or gDNA that served as material.

V was shortened by 3 bases and J by 5 bases, with 17 bases between the two germline ends. This CDR3 spans 16 amino acids. Germline assignment: CDR1 LNHDA and CDR2 SQIVND (reference sequence). Measured with immunoSEQ multiplex PCR; TCRdb has only the in-frame clones, and not every one. The sample holds over 250,000 clones; roughly 86% are singletons and the top ten take roughly 5%. Participants had their cohort set by participant-reported clinical history. Among Cohort 3 donors, those recovered had two negative PCRs, clearance, or symptom resolution. The specimen was PBMCs or T cells enriched from blood (not recorded which). V gene TRBV19 combines with J gene TRBJ1-5, with D hard to call. The TCR sequence derives from a woman aged 25 to 45 who had recovered from COVID-19. CDR3: CASSIPTEEPYQPQHF. DNA of the CDR3: TGTGCCAGTAGTATCCCTACGGAGGAACCCTATCAGCCCCAGCATTTT.